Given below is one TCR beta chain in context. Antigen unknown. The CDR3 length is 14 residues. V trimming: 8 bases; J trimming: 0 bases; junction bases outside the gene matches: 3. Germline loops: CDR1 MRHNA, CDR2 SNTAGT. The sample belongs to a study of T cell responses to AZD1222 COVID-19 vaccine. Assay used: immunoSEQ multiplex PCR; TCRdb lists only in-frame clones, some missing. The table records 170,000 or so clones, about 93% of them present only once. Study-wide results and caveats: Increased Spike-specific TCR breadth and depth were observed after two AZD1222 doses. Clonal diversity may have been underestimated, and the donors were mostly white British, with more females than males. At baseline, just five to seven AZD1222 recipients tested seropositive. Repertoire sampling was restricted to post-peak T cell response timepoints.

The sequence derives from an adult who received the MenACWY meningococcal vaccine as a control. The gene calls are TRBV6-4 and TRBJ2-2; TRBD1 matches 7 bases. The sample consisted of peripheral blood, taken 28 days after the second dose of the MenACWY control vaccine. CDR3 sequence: CASYDRANTGELFF. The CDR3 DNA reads TGTGCCAGCTATGACAGGGCGAACACCGGGGAGCTGTTTTTT.